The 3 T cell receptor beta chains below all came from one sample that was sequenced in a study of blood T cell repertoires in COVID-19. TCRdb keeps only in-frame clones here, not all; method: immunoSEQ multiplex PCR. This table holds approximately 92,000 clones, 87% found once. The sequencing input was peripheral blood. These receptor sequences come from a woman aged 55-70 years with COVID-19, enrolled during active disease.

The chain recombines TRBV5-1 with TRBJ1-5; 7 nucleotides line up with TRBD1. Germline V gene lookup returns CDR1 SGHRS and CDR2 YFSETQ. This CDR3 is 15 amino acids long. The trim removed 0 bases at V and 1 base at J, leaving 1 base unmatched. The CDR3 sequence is CASSLEGASNQPQHF. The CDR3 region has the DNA TGCGCCAGCAGCTTGGAGGGGGCGAGCAATCAGCCCCAGCATTTT. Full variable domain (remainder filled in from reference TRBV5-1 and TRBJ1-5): KAGVTQTPRYLIKTRGQQVTLSCSPISGHRSVSWYQQTPGQGLQFLFEYFSETQRNKGNFPGRFSGRQFSNSRSEMNVSTLELGDSALYLCASSLEGASNQPQHFGDGTRLSIL.

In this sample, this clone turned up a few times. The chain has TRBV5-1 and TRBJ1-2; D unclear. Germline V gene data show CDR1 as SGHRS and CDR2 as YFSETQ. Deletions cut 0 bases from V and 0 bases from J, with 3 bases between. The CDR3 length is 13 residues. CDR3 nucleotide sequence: TGCGCCAGCAGCTTGGCGGCTAACTATGGCTACACCTTC. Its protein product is CASSLAANYGYTF.

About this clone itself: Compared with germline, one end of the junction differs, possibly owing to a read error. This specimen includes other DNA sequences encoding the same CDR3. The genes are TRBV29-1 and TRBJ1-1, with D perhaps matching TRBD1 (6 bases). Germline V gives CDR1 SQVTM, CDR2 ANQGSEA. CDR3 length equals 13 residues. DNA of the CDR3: TGCAGCGTTGCTCGGGACACGTACACTGAGGCTTTCTTT. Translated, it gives CSVARDTYTEAFF.